This TCR beta chain comes out of a study of shared clonotypes between healthy human individuals (dated by TCRdb to 2018 to 2020). With respect to the entire study: Two women and three men aged 18 to 49 years were included in the cohort. To estimate repertoire size and how much clonotype sharing occurs between individuals, the study deeply sequenced the blood TCR repertoires of a handful of healthy adults. To increase sequencing depth and limit assay-specific biases, TCR repertoire library preparation and sequencing were carried out by different laboratories using diverse techniques. Leukapheresis yielded between about 0.9 and 9 billion PBMCs per donor.

General study outcomes and caveats: Because the study included a small number of donors, the genetic and exposure-history diversity represented was limited. Based on pairwise subsampling, the degree of clonotype sharing among donors was expected to be affected by sequencing depth. Sampling was restricted to blood, and TCR repertoires in tissue are likely to differ from TCR repertoires in blood.

TCR CDR3 regions were amplified from genomic DNA by multiplex PCR using the deep immunoSEQ assay. Extracted genomic DNA from each cell subset was spread evenly across all wells of several immunoSEQ 96-well plates, with each plate serving as a replicate. For unsorted PBMC, each replicate PCR was loaded with 250 to 300 ng genomic DNA, equivalent to roughly 33,000 T cell genomes. Genomic DNA from unsorted PBMC was sequenced over ten immunoSEQ deep assay plates. The purified libraries were quantified using a Qubit 3.0 fluorometer, sized with a Bioanalyzer 2100, and then quantified again using the KAPA Library Quantification kit. Every immunoSEQ 96-well plate was sequenced on a separate single-read 150-cycle Illumina NextSeq 550 flow cell. On the study's bioinformatics: Because the immunoSEQ output held only junctional sequences and lacked quality scores, the filtering could not match the filtering applied to full-length reads. Sequences were annotated with PyIR, a Python wrapper for IgBLAST v1.9, using IMGT germline references to assign V/J genes and CDR3. Reads were removed for weak V/J assignments (E-value above 1e-6), missing CDR3, stop codons, out-of-frame junctions, or ambiguous translated residues. A V3J clonotype was defined by an identical inferred V gene, J gene, and CDR3 amino acid sequence. Percentage overlap between repertoires was calculated by dividing the number of shared unique clonotypes by the size of the smaller repertoire. Richness of each repertoire was evaluated using RTK rarefaction, the Chao1 estimator, and Recon v2.1 estimates of unobserved clonotypes. In TCRdb, the immuneACCESS table is reduced to in-frame sequences with V and J assigned. These tables do not hold every clone; where another copy was compared, an unresolved V gene accounts for under half, and the others remain unexplained. V and J calls and clone size follow that table, whereas D and trimming were derived from the DNA. The sample table shows about 470,000 clones, and around 75% are seen once. The top ten clonotypes cover around 14% of the sample.

The donors were healthy, HIV-negative adults with no recently reported acute infections or vaccinations. All donors were Caucasian adults living in Nashville, Tennessee, USA. For unsorted samples, tens of millions of PBMCs were counted, and genomic DNA was extracted using the QIAamp DNA Blood Mini kit. Blood was collected by leukapheresis, and PBMCs were isolated by Ficoll-Histopaque density gradient centrifugation and then cryopreserved in liquid nitrogen vapor phase. On this clone: There is no known antigen for this receptor. Per-nucleotide qualities are absent, and no much larger clonotype sits a single base away.

V sheds 0 bases and J sheds 2 bases, leaving 17 bases between their ends. CDR1 and CDR2 are read off the germline V gene (reference sequence) as GTSNPN and SVGIG. Counted from cysteine to phenylalanine, this CDR3 has 16 amino acids. Only the CDR3 portion is preserved as DNA: 48 bases, with reading frame beginning at the first base. The source material was PBMCs. This clonotype was sampled from a woman in her 40s in good health. Some clones in this sample may be carry-over from other donors' samples. The V and J segments used are TRBV30 and TRBJ2-7; the D gene assignment is ambiguous. The CDR3 protein: CAWSVTFPPWAYEQYF. The DNA sequence reads TGTGCCTGGAGTGTAACTTTTCCCCCCTGGGCCTACGAGCAGTACTTC.